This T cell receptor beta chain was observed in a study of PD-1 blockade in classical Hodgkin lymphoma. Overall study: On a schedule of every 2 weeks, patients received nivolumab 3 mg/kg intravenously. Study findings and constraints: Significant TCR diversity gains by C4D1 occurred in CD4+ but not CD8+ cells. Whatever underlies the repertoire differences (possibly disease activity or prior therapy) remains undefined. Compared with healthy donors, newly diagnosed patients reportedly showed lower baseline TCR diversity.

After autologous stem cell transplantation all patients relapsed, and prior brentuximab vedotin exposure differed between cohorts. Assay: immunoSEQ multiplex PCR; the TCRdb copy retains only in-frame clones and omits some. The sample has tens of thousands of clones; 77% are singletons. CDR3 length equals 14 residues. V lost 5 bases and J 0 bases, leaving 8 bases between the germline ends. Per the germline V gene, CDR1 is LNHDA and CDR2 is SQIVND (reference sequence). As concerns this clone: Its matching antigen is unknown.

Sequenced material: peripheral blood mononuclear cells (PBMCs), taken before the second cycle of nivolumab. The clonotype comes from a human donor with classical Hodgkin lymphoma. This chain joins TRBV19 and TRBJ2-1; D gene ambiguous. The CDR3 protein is CASSRSDSYNEQFF. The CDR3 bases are TGTGCCAGTAGTCGCTCGGACTCCTACAATGAGCAGTTCTTC.